Listed below are T cell receptor beta chains from one sample, sequenced in a study of control samples from healthy donors and cancer patients. Data came from immunoSEQ multiplex PCR; TCRdb stores just in-frame clones and leaves some out. The sample consists of approximately 100,000 clones, 90% of them appearing once. Sequenced sample: blood. These TCRs come from a woman aged 18-29 years in good health. The CDR3 runs from the conserved cysteine through the conserved F or W. Fields, in order: V gene, J gene, clone size, D gene, CDR3 protein, CDR3 DNA. The D gene is left open where the match is weak. The size of a clone is reported for some rows only, either as once, few or many, or as a class for expanded clones.

V gene: TRBV6-1; J gene: TRBJ2-3; clone size: NA; D gene: TRBD1; CDR3 protein: CASSERGRTTDTQYF; CDR3 DNA: TGTGCCAGCAGTGAGAGGGGGCGGACCACAGATACGCAGTATTTT
V gene: TRBV13; J gene: TRBJ1-3; clone size: NA; D gene: TRBD1; CDR3 protein: CASSGTGTGNTIYF; CDR3 DNA: TGTGCCAGCAGCGGGACAGGGACTGGAAACACCATATATTTT
V gene: TRBV12-3/TRBV12-4; J gene: TRBJ2-7; clone size: NA; D gene: NA; CDR3 protein: CASSLGTNEQYF; CDR3 DNA: TGTGCCAGCAGTTTGGGGACAAACGAGCAGTACTTC
V gene: TRBV11-2; J gene: TRBJ1-1; clone size: NA; D gene: NA; CDR3 protein: CASSLDLDLEAFF; CDR3 DNA: TGTGCCAGCAGCTTAGATTTGGACCTTGAAGCTTTCTTT
V gene: TRBV6-1; J gene: TRBJ1-5; clone size: NA; D gene: TRBD1; CDR3 protein: CASSAGAGTVNQPQHF; CDR3 DNA: TGTGCCAGCAGTGCGGGGGCCGGGACAGTCAATCAGCCCCAGCATTTT
V gene: TRBV27; J gene: TRBJ1-2; clone size: NA; D gene: NA; CDR3 protein: CASSSGTGIYGYTF; CDR3 DNA: TGTGCCAGCAGTTCGGGTACAGGAATCTATGGCTACACCTTC
V gene: TRBV9; J gene: TRBJ1-2; clone size: once; D gene: NA; CDR3 protein: CASSVEGHRLGYTF; CDR3 DNA: TGTGCCAGCAGCGTTGAGGGACATCGGTTAGGCTACACCTTC
V gene: TRBV3-1/TRBV3-2; J gene: TRBJ2-5; clone size: NA; D gene: TRBD2; CDR3 protein: CASSQTLAAQETQYF; CDR3 DNA: TGTGCCAGCAGCCAGACTCTAGCGGCCCAAGAGACCCAGTACTTC
V gene: TRBV13; J gene: TRBJ1-1; clone size: NA; D gene: TRBD1; CDR3 protein: CASSYGQENTEAFF; CDR3 DNA: TGTGCCAGCAGCTACGGACAGGAGAACACTGAAGCTTTCTTT
V gene: TRBV12-3/TRBV12-4; J gene: TRBJ2-3; clone size: NA; D gene: NA; CDR3 protein: CASSLATRDTQYF; CDR3 DNA: TGTGCCAGCAGTTTAGCGACTAGGGATACGCAGTATTTT
V gene: TRBV7-9; J gene: TRBJ1-6; clone size: NA; D gene: NA; CDR3 protein: CAIGGNYNSPLHF; CDR3 DNA: TGTGCCATAGGCGGGAACTATAATTCACCCCTCCACTTT
V gene: TRBV6-2/TRBV6-3; J gene: TRBJ1-4; clone size: NA; D gene: NA; CDR3 protein: CASSPSFRDRGWKLFF; CDR3 DNA: TGTGCCAGCAGTCCCTCATTCCGGGATCGAGGGTGGAAACTGTTTTTT
V gene: TRBV2; J gene: TRBJ1-1; clone size: NA; D gene: NA; CDR3 protein: CASSVNTGTPPEAFF; CDR3 DNA: TGTGCCAGCAGTGTCAATACAGGGACCCCCCCTGAAGCTTTCTTT
V gene: TRBV7-2; J gene: TRBJ1-2; clone size: NA; D gene: TRBD1; CDR3 protein: CASSPRTGQNYGYTF; CDR3 DNA: TGTGCCAGCAGCCCAAGGACAGGCCAGAACTATGGCTACACCTTC
V gene: TRBV4-2; J gene: TRBJ2-7; clone size: NA; D gene: NA; CDR3 protein: CASSQDGRLEQYF; CDR3 DNA: TGTGCCAGCAGCCAAGATGGCAGGTTGGAGCAGTACTTC
V gene: TRBV7-8; J gene: TRBJ2-5; clone size: NA; D gene: TRBD2; CDR3 protein: CASSSLPRLAGDQETQYF; CDR3 DNA: TGTGCCAGCAGCTCCCTCCCCCGACTAGCGGGGGACCAAGAGACCCAGTACTTC
V gene: TRBV6-1; J gene: TRBJ2-5; clone size: NA; D gene: NA; CDR3 protein: CASSEEEETQYF; CDR3 DNA: TGTGCCAGCAGTGAAGAGGAAGAGACCCAGTACTTC
V gene: TRBV5-4; J gene: TRBJ2-7; clone size: NA; D gene: NA; CDR3 protein: CASSLGQAASYEQYF; CDR3 DNA: TGTGCCAGCAGCTTGGGGCAGGCCGCCTCCTACGAGCAGTACTTC
V gene: TRBV7-8; J gene: TRBJ1-1; clone size: NA; D gene: TRBD1; CDR3 protein: CASSLRQGNTEAFF; CDR3 DNA: TGTGCCAGCAGCTTAAGACAGGGGAATACTGAAGCTTTCTTT
V gene: TRBV19; J gene: TRBJ1-6; clone size: NA; D gene: NA; CDR3 protein: CASTDRPYNSPLHF; CDR3 DNA: TGTGCCAGTACGGACAGACCGTATAATTCACCCCTCCACTTT
V gene: TRBV6-1; J gene: TRBJ1-3; clone size: NA; D gene: TRBD1; CDR3 protein: CASSEPGTGTGNTIYF; CDR3 DNA: TGTGCCAGCAGTGAACCCGGGACAGGGACCGGAAACACCATATATTTT
V gene: TRBV5-4; J gene: TRBJ1-6; clone size: NA; D gene: NA; CDR3 protein: CASSLSREGGSPLHF; CDR3 DNA: TGTGCCAGCAGCTTGTCGAGGGAGGGCGGTTCACCCCTCCACTTT
V gene: TRBV5-8; J gene: TRBJ1-1; clone size: NA; D gene: NA; CDR3 protein: CASSLQKAFF; CDR3 DNA: TGTGCCAGCAGCTTACAGAAAGCTTTCTTT
V gene: TRBV11-3; J gene: TRBJ2-3; clone size: medium-sized; D gene: NA; CDR3 protein: CASSPVGTDTQYF; CDR3 DNA: TGTGCCAGCAGCCCAGTGGGGACAGATACGCAGTATTTT
V gene: TRBV7-9; J gene: TRBJ1-6; clone size: NA; D gene: NA; CDR3 protein: CASSRSGVGSPLHF; CDR3 DNA: TGTGCCAGCAGCCGATCAGGGGTAGGATCACCCCTCCACTTT
V gene: TRBV6-5; J gene: TRBJ1-1; clone size: NA; D gene: NA; CDR3 protein: CASSYAGSDTEAFF; CDR3 DNA: TGTGCCAGCAGTTACGCAGGGTCGGACACTGAAGCTTTCTTT
V gene: TRBV7-8; J gene: TRBJ2-2; clone size: NA; D gene: TRBD2; CDR3 protein: CASSLARGSGGADTGELFF; CDR3 DNA: TGTGCCAGCAGCTTAGCGAGAGGTAGCGGGGGGGCCGACACCGGGGAGCTGTTTTTT
V gene: TRBV5-4; J gene: TRBJ2-3; clone size: NA; D gene: NA; CDR3 protein: CASSARVMTPDTQYF; CDR3 DNA: TGTGCCAGCAGCGCCCGGGTTATGACCCCAGATACGCAGTATTTT
V gene: TRBV12-3/TRBV12-4; J gene: TRBJ1-1; clone size: NA; D gene: NA; CDR3 protein: CASSLDWLKAFF; CDR3 DNA: TGTGCCAGCAGTTTAGATTGGTTGAAAGCTTTCTTT
V gene: TRBV19; J gene: TRBJ1-1; clone size: NA; D gene: NA; CDR3 protein: CASSVQVTNTEAFF; CDR3 DNA: TGTGCCAGTAGTGTACAGGTAACGAACACTGAAGCTTTCTTT
V gene: TRBV28; J gene: TRBJ2-3; clone size: NA; D gene: NA; CDR3 protein: CASGNLRGDTQYF; CDR3 DNA: TGTGCCAGCGGAAACCTCCGTGGAGATACGCAGTATTTT
V gene: TRBV18; J gene: TRBJ2-3; clone size: NA; D gene: TRBD2; CDR3 protein: CASSPQGVGLAGSTDTQYF; CDR3 DNA: TGTGCCAGCTCACCACAAGGAGTAGGGCTAGCGGGGAGCACAGATACGCAGTATTTT
V gene: TRBV5-5; J gene: TRBJ1-6; clone size: NA; D gene: TRBD1; CDR3 protein: CASSLPGQGVTYNSPLHF; CDR3 DNA: TGTGCCAGCAGCTTGCCGGGACAGGGGGTGACCTATAATTCACCCCTCCACTTT
V gene: TRBV25-1; J gene: TRBJ2-1; clone size: NA; D gene: NA; CDR3 protein: CASSESGGLVGNEQFF; CDR3 DNA: TGTGCCAGCAGTGAATCAGGGGGACTAGTTGGCAATGAGCAGTTCTTC
V gene: TRBV4-1; J gene: TRBJ1-1; clone size: NA; D gene: TRBD1; CDR3 protein: CASSHGTGGITEAFF; CDR3 DNA: TGCGCCAGCAGCCATGGGACAGGGGGCATCACTGAAGCTTTCTTT
V gene: TRBV6-4; J gene: TRBJ1-2; clone size: NA; D gene: NA; CDR3 protein: CASRGGLYGYTF; CDR3 DNA: TGTGCCAGCAGGGGAGGACTCTATGGCTACACCTTC
V gene: TRBV6-6; J gene: TRBJ2-5; clone size: NA; D gene: TRBD2; CDR3 protein: CASVSGGGQETQYF; CDR3 DNA: TGTGCCAGCGTGTCCGGGGGGGGGCAAGAGACCCAGTACTTC
V gene: TRBV14; J gene: TRBJ1-1; clone size: NA; D gene: NA; CDR3 protein: CASRPSRNTEAFF; CDR3 DNA: TGTGCCAGCAGACCTTCCAGAAACACTGAAGCTTTCTTT
V gene: TRBV5-1; J gene: TRBJ2-7; clone size: once; D gene: NA; CDR3 protein: CASSLANLVGYSYEQYF; CDR3 DNA: TGCGCCAGCAGCTTGGCTAACTTAGTGGGTTATTCCTACGAGCAGTACTTC
V gene: TRBV11-2; J gene: TRBJ2-1; clone size: NA; D gene: TRBD2; CDR3 protein: CASSLGTRMNEQFF; CDR3 DNA: TGTGCCAGCAGCTTAGGGACTAGGATGAATGAGCAGTTCTTC
V gene: TRBV3-1/TRBV3-2; J gene: TRBJ2-3; clone size: NA; D gene: TRBD2; CDR3 protein: CASSQFSGGAGERTDTQYF; CDR3 DNA: TGTGCCAGCAGCCAGTTTAGCGGGGGGGCCGGGGAGCGGACAGATACGCAGTATTTT
V gene: TRBV14; J gene: TRBJ1-1; clone size: few; D gene: NA; CDR3 protein: CASSRDRRGEAFF; CDR3 DNA: TGTGCCAGCAGCAGGGACCGTCGGGGGGAAGCTTTCTTT
V gene: TRBV19; J gene: TRBJ1-1; clone size: NA; D gene: TRBD1; CDR3 protein: CASSPRTGHTEAFF; CDR3 DNA: TGTGCCAGTAGTCCTAGGACAGGGCACACTGAAGCTTTCTTT
V gene: TRBV5-1; J gene: TRBJ2-2; clone size: NA; D gene: TRBD1; CDR3 protein: CASSLTTGQGPTGELFF; CDR3 DNA: TGCGCCAGCAGCTTGACAACGGGACAGGGACCTACCGGGGAGCTGTTTTTT
V gene: TRBV6-2/TRBV6-3; J gene: TRBJ1-1; clone size: NA; D gene: NA; CDR3 protein: CASSQNVPGQSPRRGYKNTEAFF; CDR3 DNA: TGTGCCAGCAGCCAAAACGTTCCCGGACAGAGTCCAAGACGGGGTTACAAGAACACTGAAGCTTTCTTT
V gene: TRBV11-2; J gene: TRBJ2-7; clone size: NA; D gene: TRBD1; CDR3 protein: CASSLDGGTGYEQYF; CDR3 DNA: TGTGCCAGCAGCTTAGATGGAGGGACAGGATACGAGCAGTACTTC
V gene: TRBV3-1/TRBV3-2; J gene: TRBJ2-3; clone size: NA; D gene: NA; CDR3 protein: CASSHGGGTDTQYF; CDR3 DNA: TGTGCCAGCAGCCATGGCGGGGGCACAGATACGCAGTATTTT
V gene: TRBV19; J gene: TRBJ1-2; clone size: NA; D gene: TRBD1; CDR3 protein: CASSIELDPGQGYTNLNYGYTF; CDR3 DNA: TGTGCCAGTAGTATAGAATTAGACCCGGGACAGGGTTACACGAACCTCAACTATGGCTACACCTTC
V gene: TRBV2; J gene: TRBJ2-7; clone size: NA; D gene: NA; CDR3 protein: CASNQEISYEQYF; CDR3 DNA: TGTGCCAGCAACCAGGAGATCTCCTACGAGCAGTACTTC
V gene: TRBV5-5; J gene: TRBJ1-6; clone size: NA; D gene: NA; CDR3 protein: CASSYGPSFRNSPLHF; CDR3 DNA: TGTGCCAGCAGCTACGGACCGTCGTTTCGGAATTCACCCCTCCACTTT
V gene: TRBV11-3; J gene: TRBJ2-7; clone size: NA; D gene: NA; CDR3 protein: CASSLVVRGACEQYF; CDR3 DNA: TGTGCCAGCAGCTTAGTTGTACGGGGCGCTTGCGAGCAGTACTTC
V gene: TRBV9; J gene: TRBJ1-1; clone size: NA; D gene: NA; CDR3 protein: CASSVVEGSEAFF; CDR3 DNA: TGTGCCAGCAGCGTAGTCGAGGGGTCTGAAGCTTTCTTT
V gene: TRBV27; J gene: TRBJ1-5; clone size: few; D gene: NA; CDR3 protein: CASSHEAAQPQHF; CDR3 DNA: TGTGCCAGCAGCCATGAGGCCGCCCAGCCCCAGCATTTT
V gene: TRBV27; J gene: TRBJ1-4; clone size: NA; D gene: NA; CDR3 protein: CASSLVGPPNEKLFF; CDR3 DNA: TGTGCCAGCAGTTTGGTAGGGCCACCTAATGAAAAACTGTTTTTT
V gene: TRBV5-1; J gene: TRBJ1-5; clone size: NA; D gene: NA; CDR3 protein: CASSLGPNSNQPQHF; CDR3 DNA: TGCGCCAGCAGCTTAGGGCCGAATTCAAATCAGCCCCAGCATTTT
V gene: TRBV9; J gene: TRBJ1-1; clone size: NA; D gene: NA; CDR3 protein: CASSVVAGTTEAFF; CDR3 DNA: TGTGCCAGCAGCGTAGTGGCAGGGACCACTGAAGCTTTCTTT
V gene: TRBV18; J gene: TRBJ1-6; clone size: NA; D gene: TRBD1; CDR3 protein: CASSPGQGTNSPLHF; CDR3 DNA: TGTGCCAGCTCACCAGGACAGGGAACTAATTCACCCCTCCACTTT